The text below deals with one T cell receptor (beta chain). Its target is unknown. This sample was included in a study of T cell responses to AZD1222 COVID-19 vaccine. Study-level points and caveats: Reports say nearly half of spike-specific TCRs go after unmutated variant regions.

This table comes from immunoSEQ multiplex PCR, and its TCRdb copy is limited to in-frame clones, with some not included. The sample records some 99,000 clones, around nine tenths being singletons. The V gene's germline CDR1 is KGHDR and CDR2 SFDVKD. The CDR3 runs 16 residues. The trim removed 6 bases at V and 3 bases at J, leaving 9 bases unmatched. The chain links TRBV24-1 to TRBJ2-2; 7 bases are shared with TRBD1. The clonotype comes from an adult who received the AZD1222 COVID-19 vaccine. The starting material was peripheral blood, obtained 28 days after the second AZD1222 dose. The CDR3 DNA follows: TGTGCCACCAGTCTTGAGGGGGCGCGGGACACCGGGGAGCTGTTTTTT. As protein: CATSLEGARDTGELFF.